The sequence of this T cell receptor beta chain was determined in a study of T cells after yellow fever vaccination. Germline CDR1 reads MNHNS; CDR2 reads SASEGT. The CDR3 has 14 residues. Trimming left V 6 bases short and J 1 base short, with 10 bases between. TCRdb ran MiXCR on the 5' RACE reads and lists one entry per CDR3 protein. Of about 60,000 distinct CDR3 sequences listed, more than 5.5% were seen once; the top ten hold about 40%. The V and J genes are TRBV6-1 and TRBJ2-1; D ambiguous. Sequences were derived from CD8+ T cells sorted from PBMCs, sampled on the day of the first yellow fever vaccination. The TCR originated in a man between 18 and 35 years old who received the YFV17D yellow fever vaccine. CDR3 protein: CASSLSLSYNEQFF. The CDR3 DNA reads TGTGCCAGCAGCCTTAGTCTATCCTACAATGAGCAGTTCTTC.